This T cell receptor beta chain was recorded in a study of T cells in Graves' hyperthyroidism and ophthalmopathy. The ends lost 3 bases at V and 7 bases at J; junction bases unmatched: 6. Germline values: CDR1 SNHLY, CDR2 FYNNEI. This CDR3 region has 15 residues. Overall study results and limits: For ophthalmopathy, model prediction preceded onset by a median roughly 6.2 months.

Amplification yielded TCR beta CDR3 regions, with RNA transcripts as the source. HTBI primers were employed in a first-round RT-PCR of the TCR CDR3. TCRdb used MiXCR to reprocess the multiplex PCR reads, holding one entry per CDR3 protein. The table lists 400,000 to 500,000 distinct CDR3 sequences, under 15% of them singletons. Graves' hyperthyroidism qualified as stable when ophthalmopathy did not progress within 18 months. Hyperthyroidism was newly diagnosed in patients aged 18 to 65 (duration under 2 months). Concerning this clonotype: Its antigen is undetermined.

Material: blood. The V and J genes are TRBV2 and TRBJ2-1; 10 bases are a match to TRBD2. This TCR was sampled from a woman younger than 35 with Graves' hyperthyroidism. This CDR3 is CASSDVASGRNEQFF. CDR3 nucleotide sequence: TGTGCCAGCAGTGATGTGGCTAGCGGGAGAAATGAGCAGTTCTTC.